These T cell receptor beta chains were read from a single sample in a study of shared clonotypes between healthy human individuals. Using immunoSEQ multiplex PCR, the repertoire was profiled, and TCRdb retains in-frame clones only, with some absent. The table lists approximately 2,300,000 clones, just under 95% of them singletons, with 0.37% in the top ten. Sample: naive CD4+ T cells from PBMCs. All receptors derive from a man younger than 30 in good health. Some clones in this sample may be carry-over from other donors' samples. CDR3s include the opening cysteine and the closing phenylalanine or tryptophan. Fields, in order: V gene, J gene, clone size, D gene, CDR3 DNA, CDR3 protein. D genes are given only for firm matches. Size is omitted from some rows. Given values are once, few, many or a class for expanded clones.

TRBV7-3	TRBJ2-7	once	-	TGTGCCAGCAGCCCATTAAGAGCAGGGGTCACCGAGCAGTACTTC	CASSPLRAGVTEQYF
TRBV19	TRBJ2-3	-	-	TGTGCCAGTAGCATTAGCCCAACCACAGATACGCAGTATTTT	CASSISPTTDTQYF
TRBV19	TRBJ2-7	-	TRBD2	TGTGCCAGTAGTACCCAGACTAGCCTCTCCTACGAGCAGTACTTC	CASSTQTSLSYEQYF
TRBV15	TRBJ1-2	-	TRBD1	TGTGCCACCAGCAGAGATCTTGGACAGGAGGGAGGCTACACCTTC	CATSRDLGQEGGYTF
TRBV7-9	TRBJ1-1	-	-	TGTGCCAGCAGAGTCGGGACGGAGAACACTGAAGCTTTCTTT	CASRVGTENTEAFF
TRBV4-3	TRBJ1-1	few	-	TGCGCCAGCAGCCGAAGTGGGGTCGGCACTGAAGCTTTCTTT	CASSRSGVGTEAFF
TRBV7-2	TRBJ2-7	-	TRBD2	TGTGCCAGCAGCGGCGGGAGCTACGAGCAGTACTTC	CASSGGSYEQYF
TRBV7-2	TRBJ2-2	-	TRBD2	TGTGCCAGCAGCTTAGAAGGCCCAGCGGGGACCGGGGAGCTGTTTTTT	CASSLEGPAGTGELFF
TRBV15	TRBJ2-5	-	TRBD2	TGTGCCACCAGCAAGCGGGAGTACCAAGAGACCCAGTACTTC	CATSKREYQETQYF
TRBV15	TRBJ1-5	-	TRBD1	TGTGCCACCAGCAGACTCCTACAGGGGGCCAAACTCTTGGATTTT	CATSRLLQGAKLLDF
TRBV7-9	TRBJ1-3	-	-	TGTGCCAGCAGTGGGATTACCGCGTTTGGAAACACCATATATTTT	CASSGITAFGNTIYF
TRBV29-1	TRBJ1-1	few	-	TGCAGCGTCGGAGGAGGGGCCACTGGTGAAGCTTTCTTT	CSVGGGATGEAFF
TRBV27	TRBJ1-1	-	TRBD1	TGTGCCAGCAGTTTTTCTAGACAGGGACTGAACACTGAAGCTTTCTTT	CASSFSRQGLNTEAFF
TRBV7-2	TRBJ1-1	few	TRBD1	TGTGCCAGCAGCTGGGACAGGGTTGTAGACACTGAAGCTTTCTTT	CASSWDRVVDTEAFF
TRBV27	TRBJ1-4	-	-	TGTGCCAGCAGCCGGGAAGGGACGGGGAATGAAAAACTGTTTTTT	CASSREGTGNEKLFF
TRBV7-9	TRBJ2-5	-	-	TGTGCCAGCGGGATGTTCGAGGAGACCCAGTACTTC	CASGMFEETQYF
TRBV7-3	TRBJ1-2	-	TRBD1	TGTGCCAGCAGCCAACAGGGGAACTATGGCTACACCTTC	CASSQQGNYGYTF
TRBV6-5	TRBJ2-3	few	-	TGTGCCAGCAAAGTCACAGATACGCAGTATTTT	CASKVTDTQYF
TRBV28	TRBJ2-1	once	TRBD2	TGTGCCAGCAGTTTTGGCGGGAGGCCCTACTACAATGAGCAGTTCTTC	CASSFGGRPYYNEQFF
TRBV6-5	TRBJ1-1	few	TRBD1	TGTGCCAGCAGTTACTCCCGACAGGGTTTTCCGGCTTTCTTT	CASSYSRQGFPAFF